This T cell receptor (beta chain) was recorded in a study of CD8+ T cells in alopecia areata. Study results and caveats: Clonality exceeded that of normal scalp in lesional scalp, most notably in alopecia totalis/universalis.

A remark on this clone: Antigen: not known.

V trimming: 3 bases; J trimming: 1 base; junction bases outside the gene matches: 5. The germline V gene has CDR1 SGHRS and CDR2 YFSETQ. The CDR3 is 15 amino acids. RNA, once extracted, was reverse transcribed into cDNA for use as the sequencing template. The assay was immunoSEQ multiplex PCR, and TCRdb's table has in-frame clones only and misses some. Of 55,000 to 70,000 clones listed, 45% to 55% are singletons. Sequencing was performed on CD8+ T cells sorted from blood, taken at week 0. This rearrangement joins TRBV5-1 to TRBJ1-2; the match to TRBD1 covers 8 bases. The source is a human donor with alopecia areata. The CDR3 loop reads CASSSGQGYNYGYTF. CDR3 DNA sequence: TGCGCCAGCAGCTCAGGACAGGGATATAACTATGGCTACACCTTC.